This entry lists 31 T cell receptor beta chains sequenced from one sample in a study of blood T cell repertoires in COVID-19. Data came from immunoSEQ multiplex PCR; TCRdb stores just in-frame clones and leaves some out. The sample has some 240,000 clones; almost 90% are singletons. The source material was peripheral blood. The receptors shown here come from a woman between 55 and 75 years old with COVID-19, enrolled during active disease.

The V and J genes are TRBV5-1 and TRBJ1-3; 9 bases are a match to TRBD1. Germline V lookup: CDR1 SGHRS, CDR2 YFSETQ. This CDR3 contains 18 residues. Trimming took 4 bases from V and 2 from J; bases not matched to a gene: 13. The CDR3 nucleotides are TGCGCCAGCAGCCAGGAGCCGGGACAGGGACATCCTGGAAACACCATATATTTT. Translated: CASSQEPGQGHPGNTIYF.

The chain joins TRBV4-2 to TRBJ1-4; 7 bases agree with TRBD1. The CDR3 has 16 amino acids. Germline V gene lookup returns CDR1 LGHNA and CDR2 YNFKEQ. The V gene end was trimmed by 1 base and the J gene end by 4 bases; junction bases not matched to a gene: 6. The CDR3 protein is CASSQAAGGINEKLFF. The CDR3 DNA sequence: TGTGCCAGCAGCCAAGCGGCAGGGGGTATTAATGAAAAACTGTTTTTT.

V usage is TRBV7-8 and J usage is TRBJ1-2, with 7 bases fitting TRBD1. Germline loops: CDR1 SGHVS, CDR2 FQNEAQ. V dropped 5 bases and J dropped 4; count of bases not matched to a gene: 10. CDR3 length equals 15 residues. The CDR3 nucleotides are TGTGCCAGCAGCACACGACAGGGTTTCGCCTATGGCTACACCTTC. Encoded protein: CASSTRQGFAYGYTF.

The J gene is TRBJ1-1, the V gene TRBV7-2; 11 positions agree with TRBD1. The ends lost 0 bases at V and 12 bases at J; junction bases unmatched: 3. There are 13 residues in the CDR3. Germline assignment: CDR1 SGHTA and CDR2 FQGNSA. The CDR3 here is CASSLARDRGSFF. CDR3 coding DNA: TGTGCCAGCAGCTTAGCCCGGGACAGGGGGTCTTTCTTT.

The chain couples TRBV9 to TRBJ2-3; D is uncertain. This CDR3 is built from 17 residues. The V gene lost 3 bases and the J gene lost 2 bases, with 19 bases spanning the gap. The germline V gene encodes CDR1 SGDLS and CDR2 YYNGEE. The CDR3 DNA reads as TGTGCCAGCAGCGCAACATCGGGTCCCGTTGTCACAGATACGCAGTATTTT. Its protein is CASSATSGPVVTDTQYF.

The count of this clone is one. V gene TRBV30 combines with J gene TRBJ1-1, with D hard to call. Trimming pared 1 base from V and 0 bases from J, leaving 9 bases between. The V gene's germline CDR1 is GTSNPN and CDR2 SVGIG (reference sequence). This CDR3 is 14 amino acids long. The CDR3 bases are TGTGCCTGGAGTGACACGGGGTTGAACACTGAAGCTTTCTTT. It is translated as CAWSDTGLNTEAFF.

This rearrangement joins TRBV6-5 to TRBJ1-2, with D hard to call. V lost 8 bases and J 3 bases, leaving 10 bases between the germline ends. This CDR3 has 12 residues. CDR1 MNHEY and CDR2 SVGAGI come from the germline V gene. The CDR3 sequence: CASLHQDYGYTF. In nucleotides, the CDR3 is TGTGCCAGCCTCCACCAGGACTATGGCTACACCTTC.

J is TRBJ1-5 and V is TRBV6-5, with D perhaps matching TRBD1 (6 bases). The germline CDR1 and CDR2 sequences are MNHEY and SVGAGI. This CDR3 comprises 15 residues. The germline V and J ends were trimmed by 6 bases and 7 bases, with 19 bases remaining between them. This chain's CDR3 is CASSPGGAVNQPQHF. The CDR3 DNA sequence: TGTGCCAGCAGCCCCGGGGGGGCGGTTAACCAGCCCCAGCATTTT.

The chain employs TRBV5-4 and TRBJ2-3, with D maybe TRBD1 (5 bases). The germline V gene has CDR1 SGHNT and CDR2 YYREEE (reference sequence). The CDR3 is made up of 13 amino acids. As DNA, the CDR3 is TGTGCTGGGCAGGGTGGGCCCACAGATACGCAGTATTTT. It codes for CAGQGGPTDTQYF.

J is TRBJ2-1 and V is TRBV12-3 or TRBV12-4; TRBD1 matches at 10 bases. This CDR3 is 13 amino acids long. The junction had 3 bases not matched to a gene; V was cut back by 5 bases and J by 8 bases. This CDR3 reads CASSRTGGDEQFF. CDR3 nucleotides: TGTGCCAGCAGTCGGACAGGGGGAGATGAGCAGTTCTTC.

CDR3 coding DNA: TGCGCCAGCAGCTTGGAGGGACAGGGGAGGACTGAAGCTTTCTTT. Protein product: CASSLEGQGRTEAFF. This chain links TRBV5-1 with TRBJ1-1, with 10 bases identical to TRBD1. The CDR3 is 15 residues long. V gave up 0 bases and J gave up 5 bases; unmatched junction bases: 4. Germline CDR1 SGHRS, CDR2 YFSETQ. Using reference TRBV5-1 and TRBJ1-1 for the parts outside the CDR3, the full variable domain is KAGVTQTPRYLIKTRGQQVTLSCSPISGHRSVSWYQQTPGQGLQFLFEYFSETQRNKGNFPGRFSGRQFSNSRSEMNVSTLELGDSALYLCASSLEGQGRTEAFFGQGTRLTVV.

The CDR3 region is CASSWGWDRVNEQFF. Written as DNA, the CDR3 is TGCGCCAGCAGCTGGGGGTGGGACAGGGTGAATGAGCAGTTCTTC. V gene TRBV5-1 combines with J gene TRBJ2-1, with 9 bases that match TRBD1. From germline, CDR1 is SGHRS and CDR2 YFSETQ. The CDR3 is 15 amino acids. With 3 bases clipped from V and 7 bases from J, the junction kept 8 bases outside the gene matches.

The V call is TRBV5-1, the J call TRBJ2-5; the D is unclear. Trimming took 1 base from V and 6 from J, leaving 13 bases between them. Germline values: CDR1 SGHRS, CDR2 YFSETQ. The CDR3 is made up of 14 amino acids. The CDR3 spells CASSLPGQVQTQYF. CDR3 bases: TGCGCCAGCAGCTTGCCTGGCCAAGTACAGACCCAGTACTTC.

The chain has TRBV9 and TRBJ1-6, with a possible D match to TRBD1 (6 bases). This CDR3 spans 17 amino acids. In germline, CDR1 is SGDLS, CDR2 YYNGEE. V was cut by 6 bases and J by 0 bases, with 16 bases left in between. Written as DNA, the CDR3 is TGTGCCAGCACCGGGGGGGGGCAAGGCTCCTATAATTCACCCCTCCACTTT. As protein: CASTGGGQGSYNSPLHF.

This clone was seen a handful of times. The genes are TRBV30 and TRBJ1-1; maybe TRBD1 (5 bases). The CDR3 consists of 15 residues. Germline CDR1 is GTSNPN and CDR2 is SVGIG (reference sequence). Trimming took 4 bases from V and 3 from J, leaving 18 bases between them. Here the CDR3 DNA reads TGTGCCTGGACTGATGTAGGGGTTGTGGACACTGAAGCTTTCTTT. This codes for CAWTDVGVVDTEAFF.

The rearrangement links TRBV27 to TRBJ1-2, with TRBD1 matching 9 bases. CDR1 and CDR2 from the germline V gene are MNHEY and SMNVEV (reference sequence). CDR3 length: 13 residues. Trimming removed 5 bases from V and 7 bases from J; junction bases left unmatched: 5. The CDR3 loop is CASSGTGLGGYTF. Here the CDR3 DNA reads TGTGCCAGCAGTGGGACAGGGCTCGGTGGCTACACCTTC.

This clone was seen more than once but under ten times. The chain recombines TRBV10-1 with TRBJ1-6; 10 positions agree with TRBD1. This CDR3 region has 17 residues. CDR1 WNHNN and CDR2 SYGVQD come from the germline V gene (reference sequence). The junction had 10 bases not matched to a gene; V was cut back by 5 bases and J by 6 bases. The CDR3 DNA reads TGCGCCAGCAGTTCCACACGACAGGGGGCATTTAATTCACCCCTCCACTTT. It specifies CASSSTRQGAFNSPLHF.

The chain is built from TRBV4-3 and TRBJ1-1, with D possibly matching TRBD1 (6 bases). Germline V gene lookup returns CDR1 LGHNA and CDR2 YSLEER. V was pared by 3 bases and J by 6 bases, with 11 bases between. This CDR3 contains 13 residues. CDR3 coding DNA: TGCGCCAGCAGCCAGAGACAGGTCTCTGAAGCTTTCTTT. Encoded protein: CASSQRQVSEAFF.

This clone was seen a single time. The chain recombines TRBV19 with TRBJ1-2; 8 nucleotides agree with TRBD1. Losses at the gene ends were 5 bases for V and 0 bases for J; bases not matched to a gene: 2. The CDR3 length is 14 residues. CDR1 is LNHDA, CDR2 SQIVND, per germline (reference sequence). Written as DNA, the CDR3 is TGTGCCAGTAGTGACAGGGGCCCTAACTATGGCTACACCTTC. This sequence encodes CASSDRGPNYGYTF. The full variable domain, completed using reference TRBV19 and TRBJ1-2, is DGGITQSPKYLFRKEGQNVTLSCEQNLNHDAMYWYRQDPGQGLRLIYYSQIVNDFQKGDIAEGYSVSREKKESFPLTVTSAQKNPTAFYLCASSDRGPNYGYTFGSGTRLTVV.

The chain is built from TRBV7-2 and TRBJ2-5; D is possibly TRBD2 (6 bases). The V end lost 4 bases, the J end lost 0 bases, and 6 bases lay between the germline ends. Per the germline V gene, CDR1 is SGHTA and CDR2 is FQGNSA. The CDR3 extends over 13 amino acids. As DNA, the CDR3 is TGTGCCAGCAGCTCGGGGGACCAAGAGACCCAGTACTTC. Translated: CASSSGDQETQYF.

The chain links TRBV30 to TRBJ1-2; 7 bases map to TRBD1. Losses at the gene ends were 4 bases for V and 11 bases for J; bases not matched to a gene: 10. The CDR3 is 12 amino acids. The germline V gene has CDR1 GTSNPN and CDR2 SVGIG (reference sequence). The CDR3 nucleotides are TGTGCCTGGAAGCGCAGGACAGGTGCTTACACCTTC. Its translation is CAWKRRTGAYTF.

V usage is TRBV2 and J usage is TRBJ1-6; 7 bases align to TRBD1. Trimming at V came to 8 bases and at J to 7 bases, leaving 8 bases not matched to a gene. The germline gives CDR1 SNHLY, CDR2 FYNNEI. The CDR3 is made up of 14 amino acids. CDR3 sequence: CASDQDRFNSPLHF. CDR3 bases: TGTGCCAGCGACCAGGACAGGTTCAATTCACCCCTCCACTTT.

The rearrangement links TRBV5-1 to TRBJ1-1; D unclear. Germline CDR1 and CDR2: SGHRS and YFSETQ. V lost 4 bases to trimming and J lost 0 bases, with 7 bases between them. The CDR3 spans 13 residues. The CDR3 nucleotides are TGCGCCAGCAGCGAAAACATGAACACTGAAGCTTTCTTT. It specifies CASSENMNTEAFF. Filled out from reference TRBV5-1 and TRBJ1-1, the complete variable domain reads KAGVTQTPRYLIKTRGQQVTLSCSPISGHRSVSWYQQTPGQGLQFLFEYFSETQRNKGNFPGRFSGRQFSNSRSEMNVSTLELGDSALYLCASSENMNTEAFFGQGTRLTVV.

The rearrangement joins TRBV25-1 to TRBJ2-3; perhaps TRBD2 as D (6 bases). CDR1 and CDR2 (germline): MGHDK, SYGVNS. Deletions cut 6 bases from V and 14 bases from J, with 15 bases between. CDR3 length equals 11 residues. CDR3 DNA sequence: TGTGCCAGCAGACGGGACTCCCAGGTGTATTTT. Translating gives CASRRDSQVYF.

The genes are TRBV5-1 and TRBJ1-2; a weak D match, TRBD1 (6 bases). CDR1 is SGHRS and CDR2 is YFSETQ in the germline V gene. Trimming pared 4 bases from V and 5 bases from J, leaving 21 bases between. CDR3 length: 16 amino acids. The CDR3 protein is CASSAESGASIYGYTF. The CDR3 coding sequence is TGCGCCAGCAGCGCGGAATCAGGGGCAAGCATTTATGGCTACACCTTC. Full variable domain (outside the CDR3, taken from reference TRBV5-1 and TRBJ1-2): KAGVTQTPRYLIKTRGQQVTLSCSPISGHRSVSWYQQTPGQGLQFLFEYFSETQRNKGNFPGRFSGRQFSNSRSEMNVSTLELGDSALYLCASSAESGASIYGYTFGSGTRLTVV.

The CDR3 loop reads CASSFVGTDSFQPQHF. The DNA of the CDR3 is TGTGCCAGCAGCTTCGTAGGGACAGATAGTTTCCAGCCCCAGCATTTT. The rearrangement joins TRBV7-2 to TRBJ1-5; 7 bases align to TRBD1. Germline lookup yields CDR1 SGHTA and CDR2 FQGNSA. V was pared by 3 bases and J by 7 bases, with 12 bases of the junction left unmatched. The CDR3 contains 16 residues. Full variable domain (outside the CDR3, taken from reference TRBV7-2 and TRBJ1-5): GAGVSQSPSNKVTEKGKDVELRCDPISGHTALYWYRQSLGQGLEFLIYFQGNSAPDKSGLPSDRFSAERTGGSVSTLTIQRTQQEDSAVYLCASSFVGTDSFQPQHFGDGTRLSIL.

The rearrangement links TRBV7-2 to TRBJ1-1; TRBD1 aligns across 12 bases. Trimming took 1 base from V and 11 from J; bases not matched to a gene: 8. Germline assignment: CDR1 SGHTA and CDR2 FQGNSA. The CDR3 runs to 15 residues. CDR3 nucleotide sequence: TGTGCCAGCAGCTTAGTCAGGGGACAGGGGGCGAGGGCTTTCTTT. Its protein is CASSLVRGQGARAFF.

The J gene is TRBJ2-7, the V gene TRBV3-1 (or the pseudogene TRBV3-2); D is uncertain. This CDR3 spans 13 amino acids. Per germline, CDR1 LGHDT and CDR2 YNNKEL (reference sequence). V was trimmed by 1 base and J by 6 bases, leaving 10 bases between them. The CDR3 loop reads CASSQGSGSEQYF. The CDR3 DNA reads TGTGCCAGCAGCCAAGGGTCCGGGTCCGAGCAGTACTTC.

Here the CDR3 DNA reads TGCGCCAGCAGCCCAACAGGGGAAACAGAGACCCAGTACTTC. Translation gives CASSPTGETETQYF. The chain employs TRBV4-1 and TRBJ2-5, with 7 bases fitting TRBD1. CDR1 is MGHRA, CDR2 YSYEKL, per germline. J gave up 4 bases and V 4 bases, and 6 bases lay outside the gene matches. The CDR3 loop spans 14 amino acids.

The chain combines TRBV6-2 or TRBV6-3 with TRBJ1-5, with 7 positions matching TRBD1. After removal of 6 bases from V and 2 bases from J, the junction contained 10 bases not matched to a gene. This CDR3 has 16 amino acids. The germline CDR1 and CDR2 sequences are MNHEY and SVGEGT. This chain's CDR3 is CASSHYTGVGNQPQHF. In nucleotides, the CDR3 is TGTGCCAGCAGCCACTATACAGGGGTGGGCAATCAGCCCCAGCATTTT.

The chain uses TRBV7-2 and TRBJ2-1, with D maybe TRBD1 (7 bases). Germline V CDR1 and CDR2: SGHTA, FQGNSA. The V end was cut by 3 bases, the J end by 2 bases, with 11 bases between. This CDR3 comprises 15 residues. CDR3 loop: CASSLGGTAYNEQFF. The CDR3 nucleotides read TGTGCCAGCAGCTTGGGCGGGACAGCCTACAATGAGCAGTTCTTC.